The T cell receptor (beta chain) described here comes from a study of low-dose radiotherapy and immunotherapy resistance in tumors. Study background: Treatment of Cohort 1 consisted of 0.5 Gy per fraction every 2 weeks, adding up to 6.5 Gy. Members of Cohort 2 were treated with 1 Gy per fraction every two weeks; their total was 13 Gy over 26 weeks. Each two-week cycle included intravenous cyclophosphamide 200 mg/m2, given one day before radiation and immunotherapy.

The J segment lost 5 bases and the V segment lost 6 bases, leaving 4 bases of the junction unmatched. In germline, CDR1 is SQVTM, CDR2 ANQGSEA. CDR3 size: 13 residues. The time point was: before trial treatment. Primers targeting TRAV and TRBV primed first-strand cDNA, covering alpha and beta chains. TCR amplification used roughly 18 PCR cycles, a constant-region primer and a V-primer adapter. TCRdb processed the reads anew with MiXCR; each CDR3 protein has one entry. The table includes under 90,000 distinct CDR3 sequences, roughly a sixth detected once. This receptor was taken from a male donor with prostate cancer. The chain is built from TRBV29-1 and TRBJ1-5; TRBD1 matches at 10 bases. The starting material was PBMCs, obtained before treatment. Here the CDR3 DNA reads TGCAGCGTCGGACAGGGGGTAGATCAGCCCCAGCATTTT. Amino acids: CSVGQGVDQPQHF.